A selection of T cell receptor beta chains follows, all from one sample in a study of shared clonotypes between healthy human individuals. Produced via immunoSEQ multiplex PCR; TCRdb's table is partial and in-frame only. The repertoire has 2 million to 2.5 million clones, almost 96% of them found once; the top ten carry 0.1% to 0.15%. The source material was naive CD4+ T cells sorted from blood. The receptors derive from a man younger than 35 in good health. Both conserved end residues are part of each CDR3. D genes are given only for firm matches. Size is stated for part of the rows, as once, few or many counts, or as a class when the clone is expanded.

j_call: TRBJ2-1
v_call: TRBV9
clone_size: .
d_call: .
cdr3_aa: CASSERSSYNEQFF
cdr3_nt: TGTGCCAGCAGCGAAAGGAGCTCCTACAATGAGCAGTTCTTC

j_call: TRBJ1-2
v_call: TRBV9
clone_size: once
d_call: .
cdr3_aa: CASSVDGTNYGYTF
cdr3_nt: TGTGCCAGCAGCGTAGATGGTACTAACTATGGCTACACCTTC

j_call: TRBJ2-3
v_call: TRBV5-4
clone_size: .
d_call: TRBD1
cdr3_aa: CASSRTGKSDTQYF
cdr3_nt: TGTGCCAGCAGCCGGACAGGGAAATCAGATACGCAGTATTTT

j_call: TRBJ2-1
v_call: TRBV10-3
clone_size: .
d_call: TRBD2
cdr3_aa: CATNEKASGRNEQFF
cdr3_nt: TGTGCCACCAATGAAAAGGCTAGCGGGAGAAATGAGCAGTTCTTC

j_call: TRBJ2-1
v_call: TRBV1
clone_size: .
d_call: .
cdr3_aa: CTSSQDGTSRMRYNEQFF
cdr3_nt: TGCACCAGCAGCCAAGACGGGACTAGCCGTATGCGCTACAATGAGCAGTTCTTC

j_call: TRBJ2-2
v_call: TRBV6-1
clone_size: .
d_call: .
cdr3_aa: CASSWGQPNTGELFF
cdr3_nt: TGTGCCAGCAGCTGGGGACAACCGAACACCGGGGAGCTGTTTTTT

j_call: TRBJ2-1
v_call: TRBV5-4
clone_size: .
d_call: .
cdr3_aa: CASSPPTRAYNEQFF
cdr3_nt: TGTGCCAGCAGCCCGCCGACTAGGGCCTACAATGAGCAGTTCTTC

j_call: TRBJ1-1
v_call: TRBV2
clone_size: once
d_call: .
cdr3_aa: CASSEGKGQGWTEAFF
cdr3_nt: TGTGCCAGCAGTGAAGGAAAAGGCCAGGGCTGGACTGAAGCTTTCTTT

j_call: TRBJ1-2
v_call: TRBV7-9
clone_size: .
d_call: TRBD1
cdr3_aa: CASSLGDRGDGYTF
cdr3_nt: TGTGCCAGCAGCTTAGGGGACAGGGGTGATGGCTACACCTTC

j_call: TRBJ2-5
v_call: TRBV2
clone_size: .
d_call: .
cdr3_aa: CASSVSETQYF
cdr3_nt: TGTGCCAGCAGTGTGTCAGAGACCCAGTACTTC

j_call: TRBJ1-2
v_call: TRBV5-1
clone_size: .
d_call: .
cdr3_aa: CASSQGYAGYGYTF
cdr3_nt: TGCGCCAGCAGCCAGGGTTACGCTGGCTATGGCTACACCTTC

j_call: TRBJ2-3
v_call: TRBV13
clone_size: .
d_call: .
cdr3_aa: CASSLRGTDTQYF
cdr3_nt: TGTGCCAGCAGCTTACGGGGAACAGATACGCAGTATTTT

j_call: TRBJ1-2
v_call: TRBV15
clone_size: .
d_call: .
cdr3_aa: CATSASRRHPKGNYGYTF
cdr3_nt: TGTGCCACCAGCGCCTCGAGGAGACACCCCAAAGGGAACTATGGCTACACCTTC

j_call: TRBJ2-7
v_call: TRBV10-3
clone_size: once
d_call: .
cdr3_aa: CAISDMGNEQYF
cdr3_nt: TGTGCCATCAGTGACATGGGTAACGAGCAGTACTTC

j_call: TRBJ2-7
v_call: TRBV19
clone_size: .
d_call: .
cdr3_aa: CASRERVSGEQYF
cdr3_nt: TGTGCCAGTAGAGAAAGAGTAAGTGGCGAGCAGTACTTC

j_call: TRBJ1-6
v_call: TRBV19
clone_size: .
d_call: .
cdr3_aa: CASKVGVYNSPLHF
cdr3_nt: TGTGCCAGTAAAGTGGGAGTTTATAATTCACCCCTCCACTTT

j_call: TRBJ2-2
v_call: TRBV2
clone_size: .
d_call: TRBD1
cdr3_aa: CASKTGGNTGELFF
cdr3_nt: TGTGCCAGCAAAACAGGGGGCAACACCGGGGAGCTGTTTTTT

j_call: TRBJ2-7
v_call: TRBV12-2
clone_size: .
d_call: .
cdr3_aa: CASRPGGRPYEQYF
cdr3_nt: TGTGCAAGTCGCCCGGGCGGGCGACCCTACGAGCAGTACTTC

j_call: TRBJ1-5
v_call: TRBV18
clone_size: .
d_call: TRBD1
cdr3_aa: CASSGTGGDQPQHF
cdr3_nt: TGTGCCAGCTCAGGGACAGGGGGCGATCAGCCCCAGCATTTT

j_call: TRBJ1-5
v_call: TRBV4-3
clone_size: once
d_call: .
cdr3_aa: CASSPEGPSGQPQHF
cdr3_nt: TGCGCCAGCAGCCCCGAAGGGCCCAGCGGTCAGCCCCAGCATTTT

j_call: TRBJ2-2
v_call: TRBV11-3
clone_size: .
d_call: .
cdr3_aa: CASSLISTGELFF
cdr3_nt: TGTGCCAGCAGCTTAATAAGTACCGGGGAGCTGTTTTTT

j_call: TRBJ2-3
v_call: TRBV10-3
clone_size: .
d_call: .
cdr3_aa: CAVANGPPDTQYF
cdr3_nt: TGTGCCGTCGCGAATGGCCCCCCAGATACGCAGTATTTT

j_call: TRBJ2-7
v_call: TRBV5-1
clone_size: .
d_call: TRBD2
cdr3_aa: CASSRDSGRDEQYF
cdr3_nt: TGCGCCAGCAGCCGTGATTCAGGGAGGGACGAGCAGTACTTC

j_call: TRBJ2-7
v_call: TRBV6-5
clone_size: .
d_call: .
cdr3_aa: CATRANTDEQYF
cdr3_nt: TGTGCCACAAGGGCGAACACGGACGAGCAGTACTTC

j_call: TRBJ2-3
v_call: TRBV7-8
clone_size: .
d_call: TRBD1
cdr3_aa: CASTPQGASTDTQYF
cdr3_nt: TGTGCCAGCACCCCCCAGGGGGCCAGCACAGATACGCAGTATTTT

j_call: TRBJ2-7
v_call: TRBV28
clone_size: .
d_call: TRBD1
cdr3_aa: CASSYIGGRYEQYF
cdr3_nt: TGTGCCAGCAGTTATATAGGGGGCAGGTACGAGCAGTACTTC

j_call: TRBJ2-5
v_call: TRBV25-1
clone_size: .
d_call: TRBD2
cdr3_aa: CASSEYKGGRSEETQYF
cdr3_nt: TGTGCCAGCAGTGAATATAAGGGAGGGCGGAGCGAAGAGACCCAGTACTTC

j_call: TRBJ1-4
v_call: TRBV27
clone_size: once
d_call: .
cdr3_aa: CASSLFQGLNEKLFF
cdr3_nt: TGTGCCAGCAGTTTATTCCAGGGGCTGAATGAAAAACTGTTTTTT

j_call: TRBJ1-1
v_call: TRBV19
clone_size: .
d_call: .
cdr3_aa: CASSMREINTEAFF
cdr3_nt: TGTGCCAGTAGTATGAGGGAAATTAACACTGAAGCTTTCTTT

j_call: TRBJ2-7
v_call: TRBV5-1
clone_size: few
d_call: .
cdr3_aa: CASRSRTESYEQYF
cdr3_nt: TGCGCCAGCCGGTCGAGGACAGAGTCCTACGAGCAGTACTTC

j_call: TRBJ2-3
v_call: TRBV10-3
clone_size: once
d_call: .
cdr3_aa: CAIGQTGASTDTQYF
cdr3_nt: TGTGCCATCGGACAGACAGGAGCCAGCACAGATACGCAGTATTTT

j_call: TRBJ2-1
v_call: TRBV11-2
clone_size: .
d_call: .
cdr3_aa: CASSYNRDYNEQFF
cdr3_nt: TGTGCCAGCAGCTACAACAGGGACTACAATGAGCAGTTCTTC

j_call: TRBJ1-2
v_call: TRBV28
clone_size: .
d_call: .
cdr3_aa: CASSPPILGYTF
cdr3_nt: TGTGCCAGCAGCCCCCCGATTCTTGGCTACACCTTC

j_call: TRBJ1-6
v_call: TRBV6-5
clone_size: .
d_call: TRBD1
cdr3_aa: CASSYSGGDSPLHF
cdr3_nt: TGTGCCAGCAGTTACTCAGGGGGCGATTCACCCCTCCACTTT

j_call: TRBJ1-4
v_call: TRBV6-4
clone_size: .
d_call: TRBD1
cdr3_aa: CASSKGAGEKLFF
cdr3_nt: TGTGCCAGCAGTAAGGGGGCAGGAGAAAAACTGTTTTTT

j_call: TRBJ2-5
v_call: TRBV7-2
clone_size: .
d_call: TRBD1
cdr3_aa: CASSSGQGIETQYF
cdr3_nt: TGTGCCAGCAGCTCGGGACAGGGAATAGAGACCCAGTACTTC

j_call: TRBJ2-1
v_call: TRBV7-9
clone_size: .
d_call: TRBD2
cdr3_aa: CASSSFGGTNYNEQFF
cdr3_nt: TGTGCCAGCAGCTCCTTCGGTGGGACTAACTACAATGAGCAGTTCTTC

j_call: TRBJ2-7
v_call: TRBV7-8
clone_size: .
d_call: TRBD2
cdr3_aa: CASSLGTSGTMGPEQYF
cdr3_nt: TGTGCCAGCAGCTTAGGGACTAGCGGGACAATGGGACCCGAGCAGTACTTC

j_call: TRBJ2-7
v_call: TRBV5-1
clone_size: .
d_call: .
cdr3_aa: CASSLPSSYEQYF
cdr3_nt: TGCGCCAGCAGCTTGCCCAGCTCCTACGAGCAGTACTTC

j_call: TRBJ1-3
v_call: TRBV5-1
clone_size: .
d_call: .
cdr3_aa: CASSLGESSGNTIYF
cdr3_nt: TGCGCCAGCAGCTTGGGTGAGAGCTCTGGAAACACCATATATTTT

j_call: TRBJ1-4
v_call: TRBV6-6
clone_size: .
d_call: .
cdr3_aa: CASSLPQVELFF
cdr3_nt: TGTGCCAGCAGCCTGCCGCAGGTGGAACTGTTTTTT

j_call: TRBJ1-4
v_call: TRBV18
clone_size: .
d_call: .
cdr3_aa: CASSPGQSEGLFF
cdr3_nt: TGTGCCAGCTCACCCGGACAGTCGGAAGGGCTGTTTTTT

j_call: TRBJ2-1
v_call: TRBV7-3
clone_size: .
d_call: TRBD2
cdr3_aa: CASSPGTSGSSYNEQFF
cdr3_nt: TGTGCCAGCAGCCCCGGGACTAGCGGGAGCTCCTACAATGAGCAGTTCTTC

j_call: TRBJ2-3
v_call: TRBV6-9
clone_size: .
d_call: .
cdr3_aa: CASTRGGGSTDTQYF
cdr3_nt: TGTGCCAGCACCAGGGGCGGGGGTAGCACAGATACGCAGTATTTT

j_call: TRBJ2-7
v_call: TRBV4-1
clone_size: .
d_call: TRBD1
cdr3_aa: CATRWSPLPTGKMDEQYF
cdr3_nt: TGCGCCACCCGATGGAGCCCCTTGCCGACAGGGAAAATGGACGAGCAGTACTTC